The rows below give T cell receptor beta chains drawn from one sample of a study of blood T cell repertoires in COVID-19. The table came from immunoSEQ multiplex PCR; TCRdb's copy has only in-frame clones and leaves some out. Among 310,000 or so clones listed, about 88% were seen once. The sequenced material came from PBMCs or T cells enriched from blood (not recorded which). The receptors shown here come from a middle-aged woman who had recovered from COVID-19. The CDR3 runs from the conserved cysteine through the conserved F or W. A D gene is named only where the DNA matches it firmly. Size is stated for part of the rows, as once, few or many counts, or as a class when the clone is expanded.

TGTGCCAGCAGCGTAGACGGGTCCTTCTCCTACGAGCAGTACTTC	CASSVDGSFSYEQYF	TRBV9	TRBJ2-7	-	-
TGTGCCAGCAGCCACAATGACAGGGGGAATGAGCAGTTCTTC	CASSHNDRGNEQFF	TRBV14	TRBJ2-1	-	TRBD1
TGTGCCAGCAGCCAATGGACAGGGCTAACGGAGACCCAGTACTTC	CASSQWTGLTETQYF	TRBV7-9	TRBJ2-5	once	TRBD1
TGTGCCAGCAGTGAATCGGTAGCAGCCCTACGGGAGCAGTACTTC	CASSESVAALREQYF	TRBV25-1	TRBJ2-7	-	-
TGTGCCAGCAGCGTGGCCACGAACACTGAAGCTTTCTTT	CASSVATNTEAFF	TRBV9	TRBJ1-1	once	-
TGTGCCAGCAGCTTAATACAGAACACTGAAGCTTTCTTT	CASSLIQNTEAFF	TRBV13	TRBJ1-1	-	-
TGTGCCAGCAGCTTAGAACGGGGCGGGGGCTCCGGAGCTTTCTTT	CASSLERGGGSGAFF	TRBV11-3	TRBJ1-1	-	-
TGTGCCTGGACGGACAGGGCGTTCAACACTGAAGCTTTCTTT	CAWTDRAFNTEAFF	TRBV30	TRBJ1-1	-	TRBD1
TGCGCCAGCAGCCAAGATCTCAGAGGTACGCAGTATTTT	CASSQDLRGTQYF	TRBV4-3	TRBJ2-3	-	-
TGTGCCAGCAGTTTATACCCAGAAGAAAAACTGTTTTTT	CASSLYPEEKLFF	TRBV28	TRBJ1-4	-	-
TGTGCCAGCAGCCTTAGCGGGAACCCCTACAATGAGCAGTTCTTC	CASSLSGNPYNEQFF	TRBV7-2	TRBJ2-1	-	TRBD2
TGTGCCATCAGTGTACAGTCTTACAATGAGCAGTTCTTC	CAISVQSYNEQFF	TRBV10-3	TRBJ2-1	-	-
TGCAGTGCTAGTATTAGCGGTGAGCAGTACTTC	CSASISGEQYF	TRBV20-1	TRBJ2-7	once	-
TGTGCCAGCAGCTTAATTGGGGGCTTTGAAGCTTTCTTT	CASSLIGGFEAFF	TRBV7-9	TRBJ1-1	-	-
TGTGCCAGCAGCCAATGGGACATCCAAAACATTCAGTACTTC	CASSQWDIQNIQYF	TRBV3-1/TRBV3-2	TRBJ2-4	-	-
TGTGCCAGCAGCAGCCTCATTCCCGGGACAGGACCTTCAACTAATGAAAAACTGTTTTTT	CASSSLIPGTGPSTNEKLFF	TRBV6-6	TRBJ1-4	-	TRBD1
TGTGCCAGCAGCTTAGGGGGTCGGAGGAGTAATGAAAAACTGTTTTTT	CASSLGGRRSNEKLFF	TRBV7-2	TRBJ1-4	-	-
TGCGCCAGCACCCGGACTAGCGGGATCCCACAAGAGACCCAGTACTTC	CASTRTSGIPQETQYF	TRBV5-1	TRBJ2-5	-	TRBD2
TGTGCCAGCAGCTCCGGGACAGGGGACGAGCAGTACTTC	CASSSGTGDEQYF	TRBV7-8	TRBJ2-7	-	TRBD1
TGTGCCAGCAGCTTCGGACTAGCGGGAGCCGGGGAGCTGTTTTTT	CASSFGLAGAGELFF	TRBV13	TRBJ2-2	many	TRBD2
TGTGCCACCACGGGAGGGGGAGCAACAGACGGCTACACCTTC	CATTGGGATDGYTF	TRBV28	TRBJ1-2	-	-
TGTGCCTGGACCCTGACAGGGGGAACTGAAGCTTTCTTT	CAWTLTGGTEAFF	TRBV30	TRBJ1-1	-	TRBD1
TGTGCCAGCAGCCCGAGCACAGGGCTTCTCGAGCAGTACTTC	CASSPSTGLLEQYF	TRBV7-2	TRBJ2-7	-	-
TGTGCCAGCACCCTAGCGGGGGGAAACACCGGGGAGCTGTTTTTT	CASTLAGGNTGELFF	TRBV18	TRBJ2-2	-	TRBD2
TGTGCCAGCAGCGTAGGTCAGGGGGCGCGAACCTCCTACGAGCAGTACTTC	CASSVGQGARTSYEQYF	TRBV9	TRBJ2-7	-	TRBD1
TGCGCCAGCAGACCCGGACTAGCCAGCTCCTACAATGAGCAGTTCTTC	CASRPGLASSYNEQFF	TRBV4-1	TRBJ2-1	-	TRBD2
TGTGCCAGCAGCCCAAACCAAGAGACCCAGTACTTC	CASSPNQETQYF	TRBV27	TRBJ2-5	-	-